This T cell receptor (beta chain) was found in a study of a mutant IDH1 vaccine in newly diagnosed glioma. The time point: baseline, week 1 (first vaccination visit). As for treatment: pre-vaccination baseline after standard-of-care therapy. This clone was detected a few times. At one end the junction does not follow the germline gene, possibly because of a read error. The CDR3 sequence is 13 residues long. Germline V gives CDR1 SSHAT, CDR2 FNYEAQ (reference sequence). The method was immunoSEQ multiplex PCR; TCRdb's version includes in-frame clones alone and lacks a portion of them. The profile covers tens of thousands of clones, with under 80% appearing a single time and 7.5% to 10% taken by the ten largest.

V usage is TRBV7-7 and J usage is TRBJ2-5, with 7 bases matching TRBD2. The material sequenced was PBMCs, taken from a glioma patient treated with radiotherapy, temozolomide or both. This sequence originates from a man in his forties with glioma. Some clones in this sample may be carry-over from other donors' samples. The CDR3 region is CASSHGGGETQYF. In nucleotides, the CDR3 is TGTGCTAGCAGCCATGGGGGGGGAGAGACCCAGTACTTC.